These T cell receptor beta chains were read from a single sample in a study of cytomegalovirus exposure and HLA in healthy donors. Sequenced by immunoSEQ multiplex PCR; TCRdb stores in-frame clones only, minus some. Of some 140,000 clones listed, approximately 78% are singletons. The sequenced material came from PBMCs. The receptors shown here come from a woman in her 50s in good health and CMV-seropositive. Both conserved end residues are part of each CDR3. A D gene is named only where the DNA matches it firmly. Clone size is given for some rows only: seen once, a few or many times, or a class if the clone is expanded.

TGTGCTAGCAGCTTAGGACAGGGCTCCTACAATGAGCAGTTCTTC	CASSLGQGSYNEQFF	TRBD1	TRBJ2-1	-	TRBV7-7
TGTGCCAGCAGTTATACAGGCACAGATACGCAGTATTTT	CASSYTGTDTQYF	-	TRBJ2-3	-	TRBV6-6
TGTGCCAGCAGCTCCTTCAGGGGGAGCTCTGGAAACACCATATATTTT	CASSSFRGSSGNTIYF	TRBD1	TRBJ1-3	-	TRBV7-9
TGTGCCAGCAGCTTAAAGTGGACAGGGGGCGCAGGATCCTACGAGCAGTACTTC	CASSLKWTGGAGSYEQYF	TRBD1	TRBJ2-7	-	TRBV7-2
TGTGCCAGCTCATCGGGACTAGCGGGAGTTTACAATGAGCAGTTCTTC	CASSSGLAGVYNEQFF	TRBD2	TRBJ2-1	once	TRBV18
TGCGCCAGCAGCCAAGAGGGGGGACCAGGGTGGAATCAGCCCCAGCATTTT	CASSQEGGPGWNQPQHF	-	TRBJ1-5	-	TRBV4-1
TGCAGTGCTAGTGAGGAGACCCAGTACTTC	CSASEETQYF	-	TRBJ2-5	once	TRBV20-1
TGTGCCAGCAGCAATCCGGGGACCGGGGAGCTGTTTTTT	CASSNPGTGELFF	-	TRBJ2-2	-	TRBV6-5
TGTGCCAGCAGTTCCGTCTACACTGAAGCTTTCTTT	CASSSVYTEAFF	-	TRBJ1-1	-	TRBV28
TGTGCCAGTAGTAACAGGGGTAGGGAGAGCTCCTACAATGAGCAGTTCTTC	CASSNRGRESSYNEQFF	TRBD1	TRBJ2-1	-	TRBV19
TGTGCCAGCAGATACGGGGGTTTAGAGACCCAGTACTTC	CASRYGGLETQYF	-	TRBJ2-5	-	TRBV28
TGCAGCGTTGCACAGGGGAAGGCTGAAGCTTTCTTT	CSVAQGKAEAFF	TRBD1	TRBJ1-1	-	TRBV29-1
TGCGCCAGCAGCGGAGGGGAGGCCCCCTATGGCTACACCTTC	CASSGGEAPYGYTF	-	TRBJ1-2	-	TRBV5-1
TGCGCCAGCAGACTTGGAACTAATGAAAAACTGTTTTTT	CASRLGTNEKLFF	-	TRBJ1-4	-	TRBV5-1
TGTGCCAGCAGCCGCGACAGGGTGAACACTGAAGCTTTCTTT	CASSRDRVNTEAFF	TRBD1	TRBJ1-1	-	TRBV9
TGTGCCAGCAGCTTAGCGCCGACTGGGAGCTCCTACAATGAGCAGTTCTTC	CASSLAPTGSSYNEQFF	-	TRBJ2-1	-	TRBV7-6
TGTGCCAGCAGCTATACAGCGGGAGCCCCCTACAATGAGCAGTTCTTC	CASSYTAGAPYNEQFF	TRBD2	TRBJ2-1	-	TRBV7-3
TGTGCCAGCACCTTCTGGCCCAGCTCCTACAATGAGCAGTTCTTC	CASTFWPSSYNEQFF	-	TRBJ2-1	-	TRBV6-1
TGTGCCATCAGTGGGGCAGCAACTAATGAAAAACTGTTTTTT	CAISGAATNEKLFF	-	TRBJ1-4	-	TRBV10-3
TGTGCCAGCAGCGTTAGGACAGGGGATGGCTACACCTTC	CASSVRTGDGYTF	TRBD1	TRBJ1-2	-	TRBV2
TGTGCCAGCAGTGAACCTAGCGGGAGGGACATTCAGTACTTC	CASSEPSGRDIQYF	TRBD2	TRBJ2-4	once	TRBV6-1
TGTGCCAGCATCCCGGGACAGGGGTTGGCCGGGGAGCTGTTTTTT	CASIPGQGLAGELFF	TRBD1	TRBJ2-2	-	TRBV7-9
TGCGCCAGCAGCTACAGTTCTAGCACAGATACGCAGTATTTT	CASSYSSSTDTQYF	-	TRBJ2-3	-	TRBV5-1
TGTGCCAGCAGTTACTCGATGGGGGAGGGCCACGAGCAGTACTTC	CASSYSMGEGHEQYF	TRBD2	TRBJ2-7	-	TRBV6-5
TGTGCCAGCAGCGGTACTAGAATCTCCGGGGAGCTGTTTTTT	CASSGTRISGELFF	-	TRBJ2-2	few	TRBV11-2
TGTGCCAGCAGTTCTACCCTATTGCGCGAGCAGTACTTC	CASSSTLLREQYF	-	TRBJ2-7	-	TRBV28
TGTGCCAGCAGCCCCCCCGGACAGCTCTCCTACGAGCAGTACTTC	CASSPPGQLSYEQYF	-	TRBJ2-7	-	TRBV28
TGCGCCAGCAGCTTGGACGTCAAGACAGGGGGCTACGAGCAGTACTTC	CASSLDVKTGGYEQYF	TRBD1	TRBJ2-7	-	TRBV5-1
TGCGCCAGCAGCCAAACACAAAACACTGAAGCTTTCTTT	CASSQTQNTEAFF	-	TRBJ1-1	-	TRBV5-4
TGTGCCAGCAGCCAAGCGGGGGAGACCCAGTACTTC	CASSQAGETQYF	TRBD2	TRBJ2-5	-	TRBV13
TGTGCCAGCAGCTTAAGCAGGGATGACACCGGGGAGCTGTTTTTT	CASSLSRDDTGELFF	-	TRBJ2-2	-	TRBV7-3
TGTGCCAGCAGAGATACAGAGGGCGGCTACACCTTC	CASRDTEGGYTF	-	TRBJ1-2	-	TRBV6-6
TGTGCCAGCAGAGGGGGGACAGGGCCCTTGGGGACCCAGTACTTC	CASRGGTGPLGTQYF	TRBD1	TRBJ2-5	once	TRBV28
TGCGCCAGCAGTGAGTCGAGAGGGGGAGCCACTGAAGCTTTCTTT	CASSESRGGATEAFF	-	TRBJ1-1	-	TRBV10-2
TGTGCCAGCACTCGAGATAGCAATCAGCCCCAGCATTTT	CASTRDSNQPQHF	-	TRBJ1-5	few	TRBV6-1
TGTGCCAGCAGCGTTGACAGTAACGGAAACACCATATATTTT	CASSVDSNGNTIYF	-	TRBJ1-3	-	TRBV9
TGTGACAGCAGCTTAGACGGACTAAGCACAGATACGCAGTATTTT	CDSSLDGLSTDTQYF	-	TRBJ2-3	-	TRBV11-2
TGTGCCAGCAGCCCCACGGGCAGGGGGCACGAGCAGTACTTC	CASSPTGRGHEQYF	TRBD1	TRBJ2-7	few	TRBV11-3
TGTGCCAGCAGTGAATACAGCAGGGGCCGAAATCAGCCCCAGCATTTT	CASSEYSRGRNQPQHF	-	TRBJ1-5	-	TRBV6-1
TGTGCCAGCAGCCCTGCAGCGTACTCTGGAAACACCATATATTTT	CASSPAAYSGNTIYF	-	TRBJ1-3	-	TRBV6-5
TGTGCCAGCAGCGCTCGTCGACAGGGGAACTATGGCTACACCTTC	CASSARRQGNYGYTF	TRBD1	TRBJ1-2	once	TRBV7-2
TGTGCCAGCAGCGGACGGGACAGCTACACTGAAGCTTTCTTT	CASSGRDSYTEAFF	TRBD1	TRBJ1-1	-	TRBV7-8
TGCGCCAGCAGCTTTACGGGGAGCACTGAAGCTTTCTTT	CASSFTGSTEAFF	-	TRBJ1-1	-	TRBV5-1
TGTGCCAGCAGCTACTACAATGAGCAGTTCTTC	CASSYYNEQFF	-	TRBJ2-1	-	TRBV27
TGTGCCAGCAGACCGAGAACGGTCACAGATACGCAGTATTTT	CASRPRTVTDTQYF	-	TRBJ2-3	once	TRBV6-1
TGTGCCAGCAGCTTGGAAGGGACAGGGGGCGATGAGACCCAGTACTTC	CASSLEGTGGDETQYF	TRBD1	TRBJ2-5	-	TRBV11-1
TGTGCCAGTAGTATAGATACAGGCAACAATGAGCAGTTCTTC	CASSIDTGNNEQFF	-	TRBJ2-1	-	TRBV19
TGTGCCAGCAGTTCGGGATTTGAGGGCGAGCAGTACTTC	CASSSGFEGEQYF	-	TRBJ2-7	-	TRBV28
TGTGCCTCCGCCCGGGAGGAGACCCAGTACTTC	CASAREETQYF	-	TRBJ2-5	-	TRBV6-1
TGTGCCAGTAGTACCCTGGACAGGGCCAATCAGCCCCAGCATTTT	CASSTLDRANQPQHF	TRBD1	TRBJ1-5	-	TRBV19
TGTGCCAGCAGTTACGGGGGGGCTGACACCGGGGAGCTGTTTTTT	CASSYGGADTGELFF	-	TRBJ2-2	few	TRBV6-6